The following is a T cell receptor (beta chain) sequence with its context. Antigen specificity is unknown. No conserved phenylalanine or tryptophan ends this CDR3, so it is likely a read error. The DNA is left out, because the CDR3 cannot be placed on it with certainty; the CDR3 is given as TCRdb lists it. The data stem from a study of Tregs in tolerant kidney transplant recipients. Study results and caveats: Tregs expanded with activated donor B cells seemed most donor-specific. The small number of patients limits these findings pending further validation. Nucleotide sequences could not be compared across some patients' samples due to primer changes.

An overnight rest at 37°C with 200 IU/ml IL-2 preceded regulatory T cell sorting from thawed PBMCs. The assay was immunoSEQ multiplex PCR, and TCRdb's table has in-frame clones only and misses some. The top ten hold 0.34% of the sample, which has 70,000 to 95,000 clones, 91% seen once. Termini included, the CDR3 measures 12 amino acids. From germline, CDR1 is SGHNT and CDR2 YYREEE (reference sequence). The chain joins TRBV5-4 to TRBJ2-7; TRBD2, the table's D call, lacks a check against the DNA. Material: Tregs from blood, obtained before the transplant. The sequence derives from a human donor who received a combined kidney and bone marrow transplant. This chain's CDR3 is CASSMGGRREEG.